This T cell receptor (beta chain) was identified during a study of T cell responses to AZD1222 COVID-19 vaccine. As for the study in general: Second doses at about 4 or about 12 weeks were pooled. Findings and limits, study-wide: Vaccination with two AZD1222 doses was followed by a rise in Spike-specific TCR breadth and depth. Only a handful of AZD1222 recipients were seropositive at baseline.

Remarks on this clone: Its matching antigen is unknown.

Some clones are missing from TCRdb's copy, which holds only in-frame ones; the method was immunoSEQ multiplex PCR. The table records over 110,000 clones, around 90% of them present only once. The CDR3 is 17 residues long. Germline assignment: CDR1 KGHSH and CDR2 LQKENI. V was pared by 3 bases and J by 1 base, with 8 bases of the junction left unmatched. The chain employs TRBV18 and TRBJ2-7; 11 bases align to TRBD2. This material consisted of peripheral blood, taken on day 0 of AZD1222 vaccination. The receptor was derived from an adult in good health. The chain's CDR3 is CASSPSGTSGRSYEQYF. The CDR3 DNA reads TGTGCCAGCTCACCCAGCGGGACTAGCGGACGATCCTACGAGCAGTACTTC. Full variable domain (remainder filled in from reference TRBV18 and TRBJ2-7): NAGVMQNPRHLVRRRGQEARLRCSPMKGHSHVYWYRQLPEEGLKFMVYLQKENIIDESGMPKERFSAEFPKEGPSILRIQQVVRGDSAAYFCASSPSGTSGRSYEQYFGPGTRLTVT.